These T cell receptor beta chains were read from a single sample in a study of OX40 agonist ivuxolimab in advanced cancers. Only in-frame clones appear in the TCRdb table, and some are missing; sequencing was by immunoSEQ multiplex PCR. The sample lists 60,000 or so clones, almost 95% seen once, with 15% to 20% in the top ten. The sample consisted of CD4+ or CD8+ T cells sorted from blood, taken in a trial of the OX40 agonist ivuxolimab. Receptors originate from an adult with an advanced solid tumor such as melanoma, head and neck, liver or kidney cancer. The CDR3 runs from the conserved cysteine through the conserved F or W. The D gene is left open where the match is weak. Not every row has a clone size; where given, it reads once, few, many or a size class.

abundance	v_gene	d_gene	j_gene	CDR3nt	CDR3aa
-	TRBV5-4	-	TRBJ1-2	TGTGCCAGCAGCTTGGCGAACGAGGTCTACTATGGCTACACCTTC	CASSLANEVYYGYTF
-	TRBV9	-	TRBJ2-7	TGTGCCAGCAGCGCGGGCGGCTTGGGCGAGCAGTACTTC	CASSAGGLGEQYF
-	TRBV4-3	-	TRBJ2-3	TGCGCCAGCAGCCAAGATAGCATAGCAGATACGCAGTATTTT	CASSQDSIADTQYF
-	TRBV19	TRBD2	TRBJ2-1	TGTGCCAGTAGTTGGACTAGCAAATACAATGAGCAGTTCTTC	CASSWTSKYNEQFF
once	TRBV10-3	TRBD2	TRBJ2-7	TGTGCCACCACGCGGGAGGGCTCCTACGAGCAGTACTTC	CATTREGSYEQYF
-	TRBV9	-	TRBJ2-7	TGTGCCAGCAGCAAGGGGGAGTACGAGCAGTACTTC	CASSKGEYEQYF
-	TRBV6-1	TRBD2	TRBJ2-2	TGTGCCAGCACCTGGGACTATACGAACACCGGGGAGCTGTTTTTT	CASTWDYTNTGELFF
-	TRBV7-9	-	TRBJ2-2	TGTGCCAGCAGCTCCTTCGGACGCGGGGAGCTGTTTTTT	CASSSFGRGELFF
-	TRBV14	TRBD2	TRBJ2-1	TGTGCCAGCAGCCAAGCAGGAGGGAGGGCCGGTGAGCAGTTCTTC	CASSQAGGRAGEQFF
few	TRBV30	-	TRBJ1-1	TGTGCCTGGAGTGTCGGGATACTGAACACTGAAGCTTTCTTT	CAWSVGILNTEAFF
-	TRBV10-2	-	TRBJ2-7	TGCGCCAGCAGTGAGATTAGCGAGCAGTACTTC	CASSEISEQYF
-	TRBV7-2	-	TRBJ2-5	TGTGCCAGCAGCTTAGGTGACTACCAAGAGACCCAGTACTTC	CASSLGDYQETQYF
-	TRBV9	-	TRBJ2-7	TGTGCCAGCAGCACCGGGACTCTTAGCGAGCAGTACTTC	CASSTGTLSEQYF
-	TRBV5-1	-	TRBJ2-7	TGCGCCAGCAGCTTGCCGGAATACCAGACCGTACCGCCCTACGAGCAGTACTTC	CASSLPEYQTVPPYEQYF
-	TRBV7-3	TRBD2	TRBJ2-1	TGTGCCAGCAGCTTGACTAGCGGGAGGCAGTACAATGAGCAGTTCTTC	CASSLTSGRQYNEQFF
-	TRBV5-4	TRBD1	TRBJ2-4	TGTGCCAGCAGCTTGGGGGACAGCAAAAACATTCAGTACTTC	CASSLGDSKNIQYF
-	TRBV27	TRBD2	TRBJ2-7	TGTGCCAGCAGCCGGACTAGCGACTACGAGCAGTACTTC	CASSRTSDYEQYF
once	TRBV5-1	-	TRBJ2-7	TGCGCCAGCAGCCGGGACACTGTCTACGAGCAGTACTTC	CASSRDTVYEQYF
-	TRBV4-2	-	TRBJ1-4	TGTGCCAGCAGCTTGATGCCCCCCGGGCTTCTGAATGTTAGGGGAAAACTGTTTTTT	CASSLMPPGLLNVRGKLFF
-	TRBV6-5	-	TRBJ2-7	TGTGCCAGCAGTTACCCCACTAGCTACGAGCAGTACTTC	CASSYPTSYEQYF
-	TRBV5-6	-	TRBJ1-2	TGTGCCAGCAGCTTGGGCGGGGGTAGGGTATACTATGGCTACACCTTC	CASSLGGGRVYYGYTF
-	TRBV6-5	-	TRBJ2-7	TGTGCCAGAGGGTGGATTATTCCCCACTACGAGCAGTACTTC	CARGWIIPHYEQYF